This passage covers 9 T cell receptor beta chains from one sample sequenced in a study of CD8+ T cells in alopecia areata. It was cDNA, reverse transcribed from extracted RNA, that served as the sequencing template. Here immunoSEQ multiplex PCR was the method, and the copy in TCRdb shows in-frame clones only, minus some. The sample has 100,000 to 150,000 clones, approximately 49% seen once. The starting material was CD8+ T cells sorted from blood, obtained at week 0. The receptors come from a human donor with alopecia areata.

This rearrangement joins TRBV2 to TRBJ2-5, with D perhaps matching TRBD1 (5 bases). Germline CDR1 is SNHLY and CDR2 is FYNNEI. The CDR3 has 11 residues. The V end was cut by 9 bases, the J end by 4 bases, with 9 bases between. CDR3: CASHTGETQYF. As DNA, the CDR3 is TGTGCCAGTCATACAGGAGAGACCCAGTACTTC.

This chain joins TRBV2 and TRBJ2-2, with D perhaps matching TRBD1 or TRBD2 (5 bases each). This CDR3 region has 19 residues. Germline CDR1 is SNHLY and CDR2 is FYNNEI. V lost 6 bases, J lost 3 bases, and 26 bases lay in between. The CDR3 DNA reads as TGTGCCAGCAGCCGTTGGACAAGACGGGGCCAAGTGGACACCGGGGAGCTGTTTTTT. As protein: CASSRWTRRGQVDTGELFF. The complete variable domain, with remaining parts taken from reference TRBV2 and TRBJ2-2, reads EPEVTQTPSHQVTQMGQEVILRCVPISNHLYFYWYRQILGQKVEFLVSFYNNEISEKSEIFDDQFSVERPDGSNFTLKIRSTKLEDSAMYFCASSRWTRRGQVDTGELFFGEGSRLTVL.

This chain uses TRBV5-1 with TRBJ2-1, with 10 bases matching TRBD1. Germline trimming cut 7 bases from V and 8 bases from J; bases unmatched to any gene: 6. Germline CDR1 SGHRS, CDR2 YFSETQ. The CDR3 has 13 amino acids. The CDR3 DNA follows: TGCGCCAGCTTGGGACAGGGGTTCGATGAGCAGTTCTTC. The encoded protein is CASLGQGFDEQFF.

V and J are TRBV9 and TRBJ1-2; D is undetermined. Between the trimmed V and J ends, which lost 2 bases and 2 bases, there was a span of 4 bases. There are 12 residues in the CDR3. Germline-derived CDR1 and CDR2 are SGDLS and YYNGEE. The DNA for the CDR3 is TGTGCCAGCAGCGTTTCCAACTATGGCTACACCTTC. Its translation is CASSVSNYGYTF.

The rearrangement joins TRBV29-1 to TRBJ1-2, with 7 bases fitting TRBD1. Germline CDR1 reads SQVTM; CDR2 reads ANQGSEA. The junction had 9 bases not matched to a gene; V was cut back by 4 bases and J by 4 bases. This CDR3 has 14 residues. CDR3 nucleotide sequence: TGCAGCGTTGTAGGGCAGGGGGAGATCTATGGCTACACCTTC. Its protein is CSVVGQGEIYGYTF.

This clone was counted a few times. This chain connects TRBV10-3 to TRBJ2-1; no definite D call. Germline CDR1 reads ENHRY; CDR2 reads SYGVKD. The CDR3 spans 14 residues. Trimming pared 6 bases from V and 14 bases from J, leaving 23 bases between. CDR3 nucleotides: TGTGCCATCAGAGACCCGGGTCACCTAGATAGGGAGTTCTTC. Protein sequence: CAIRDPGHLDREFF.

This sequence joins TRBV5-1 and TRBJ2-1; 7 bases map to TRBD1. V lost 7 bases, J lost 0 bases, and 10 bases stayed unmatched. Germline loops: CDR1 SGHRS, CDR2 YFSETQ. The CDR3 covers 16 residues. The CDR3 sequence is CASSSGQQSSYNEQFF. CDR3 DNA sequence: TGCGCCAGCTCATCGGGACAGCAAAGCTCCTACAATGAGCAGTTCTTC.

This clone occurred a few times. J is TRBJ1-1 and V is TRBV27; no reliable D call. This CDR3 has 14 amino acids. CDR1 is MNHEY, CDR2 SMNVEV, per germline (reference sequence). V lost 8 bases and J lost 0, with 13 bases in between. The CDR3 region is CASSEDFMNTEAFF. The CDR3 DNA is TGTGCCAGCTCAGAGGACTTCATGAACACTGAAGCTTTCTTT.

In DNA form, the CDR3 reads TGCGCCAGCAGCTTGAGGGCCAGGGAGTCGGACAATGAGCAGTTCTTC. Protein sequence: CASSLRARESDNEQFF. V usage is TRBV5-1 and J usage is TRBJ2-1; tentatively, D is TRBD1 or TRBD2 (5 bases each). Trimming shortened V by 1 base and J by 5 bases, and 16 bases separated the two germline ends. Germline values: CDR1 SGHRS, CDR2 YFSETQ. This CDR3 has 16 amino acids.